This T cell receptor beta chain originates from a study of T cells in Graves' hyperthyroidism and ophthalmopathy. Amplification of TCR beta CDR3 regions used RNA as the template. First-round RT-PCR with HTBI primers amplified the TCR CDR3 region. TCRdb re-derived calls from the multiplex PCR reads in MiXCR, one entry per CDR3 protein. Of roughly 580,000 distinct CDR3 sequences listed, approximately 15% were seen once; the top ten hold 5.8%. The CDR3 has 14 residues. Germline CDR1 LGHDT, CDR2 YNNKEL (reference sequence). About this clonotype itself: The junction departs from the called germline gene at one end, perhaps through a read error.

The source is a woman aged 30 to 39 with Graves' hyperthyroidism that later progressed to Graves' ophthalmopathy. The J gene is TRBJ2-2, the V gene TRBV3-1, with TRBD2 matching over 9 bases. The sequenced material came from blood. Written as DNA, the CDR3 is TGTGCCAGCAGCCGACTAGCGGACACCGGGGGGCTGTTTTTT. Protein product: CASSRLADTGGLFF.